This is a list of T cell receptor beta chains from one sample in a study of cytomegalovirus exposure and HLA in healthy donors. The repertoire was sequenced with immunoSEQ multiplex PCR; TCRdb's copy has only in-frame clones and lacks some. This table has under 250,000 clones, about 80% appearing once. Sequencing was performed on PBMCs. These receptors all stem from a man between 18 and 35 years old in good health and CMV-seronegative. The CDR3 runs from the conserved cysteine through the conserved F or W. The order of the fields is clone size, D gene, V gene, CDR3 protein. D genes are given only for firm matches. Not all rows give a size; the values are once, few, many and, for expanded clones, a class.

few,-,TRBV13,CASRQGVTEAFF
-,-,TRBV11-2,CASSLTGGAGANVLTF
-,TRBD2,TRBV4-2,CASSQGLAGSLPNEQFF
few,TRBD1,TRBV29-1,CSAHRGSTEAFF
-,-,TRBV2,CASRAASYEQYF
-,TRBD2,TRBV15,CATSRLAASSYNEQFF
-,TRBD1,TRBV28,CASSLPGRDRGKIEAFF
few,TRBD1,TRBV25-1,CASRNAGTGQYEQYF
-,-,TRBV29-1,CSVDSLRDTEAFF
once,TRBD1,TRBV7-9,CASKTIRGQGLTDTQYF
few,-,TRBV30,CAWSVRSDQPQHF
few,TRBD2,TRBV7-3,CASSLGLGSYEQYF
-,-,TRBV6-1,CASSEALGGTNQPQHF
-,TRBD1,TRBV6-6,CASSYSTGRQPQHF
-,TRBD1,TRBV2,CASSETGAYVGQYF
-,-,TRBV9,CASSVEDRKETQYF
-,TRBD1,TRBV27,CASSLLTGGQETQYF
few,TRBD1,TRBV19,CASSIGWQGVGTGELFF
-,TRBD2,TRBV27,CASSFSGSSYEQYF
-,TRBD2,TRBV5-1,CASSLATLAGGSYEQYF
-,TRBD2,TRBV5-1,CASSFQVAGGTGELFF
-,TRBD1,TRBV19,CASSIPETDRLVENAGELFF
once,-,TRBV7-3,CASSLQGGSPLHF
-,-,TRBV6-1,CASSEESGTPLQYF
-,TRBD1,TRBV5-1,CASSFDRGPYEQYF
-,TRBD2,TRBV4-1,CASSQAGLAGGDTQYF
-,-,TRBV5-6,CASSPGGSRYGYTF
-,-,TRBV2,CASNLSGGGNGYTF
few,TRBD1,TRBV2,CASSSGTANSPLHF
-,-,TRBV27,CASSPAWGSLTDTQYF
-,-,TRBV29-1,CSVAGASTDTQYF
few,TRBD2,TRBV5-1,CASSITSGSPHEQYF
-,-,TRBV4-1,CASSQGRGGYGYTF
once,-,TRBV10-3,CAADTGTYNEQFF
-,-,TRBV28,CASTHGGGVGEKLFF
-,-,TRBV25-1,CASSEPPGVIGSDTQYF
few,-,TRBV4-1,CASSQDRANSQPQHF
-,TRBD2,TRBV7-9,CASSLVLTGTSGYNEQFF
-,TRBD1,TRBV19,CASAGQANEKLFF
-,TRBD1,TRBV7-9,CASSLERTGYYGYTF
-,TRBD1,TRBV27,CASSLRQGEGGTDTQYF
-,TRBD2,TRBV7-9,CASSPLAAETQYF
-,-,TRBV15,CATGGTYNEQFF
-,-,TRBV7-7,CASSQSTGGETQYF
-,TRBD1,TRBV11-1,CASSAGQGPTDTQYF